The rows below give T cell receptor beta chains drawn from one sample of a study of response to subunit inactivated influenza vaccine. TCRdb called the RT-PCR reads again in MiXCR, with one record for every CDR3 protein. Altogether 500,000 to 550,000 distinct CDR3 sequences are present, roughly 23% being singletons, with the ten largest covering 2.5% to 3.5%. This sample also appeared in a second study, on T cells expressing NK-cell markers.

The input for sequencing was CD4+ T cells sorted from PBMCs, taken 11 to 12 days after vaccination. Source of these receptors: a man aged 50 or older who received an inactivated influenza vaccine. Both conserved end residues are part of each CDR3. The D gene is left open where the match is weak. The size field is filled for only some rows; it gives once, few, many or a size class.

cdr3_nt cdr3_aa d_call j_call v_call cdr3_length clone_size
TGCAGTGCTAGAGTGGGGGCGTATGGGTTGCAGTATTTT CSARVGAYGLQYF . TRBJ2-3 TRBV20-1 13 .
TGCAGTGCTAGTGGGGGAGCGAATCAGCCCCAGCATTTT CSASGGANQPQHF . TRBJ1-5 TRBV20-1 13 .
TGCAGTGCTAGAGATGAACAGTTTAATCAGCCCCAGCATTTT CSARDEQFNQPQHF . TRBJ1-5 TRBV20-1 14 few
TGTGCCAGCAGCAAGGACCTCAGGGTCTACGAGCAGTACTTC CASSKDLRVYEQYF . TRBJ2-7 TRBV11-2 14 many
TGTGCCAGCAGCTTAGCGGGAGTTGGGGACAGCTATGGCTACACCTTC CASSLAGVGDSYGYTF TRBD1 TRBJ1-2 TRBV7-2 16 .
TGCGCCAGCAGCTTGGAAGGGACCGAGCAGTACTTC CASSLEGTEQYF . TRBJ2-7 TRBV5-1 12 few
TGTGCCAGCGAAGGCGGGAGCTCCTACGAGCAGTACTTC CASEGGSSYEQYF TRBD2 TRBJ2-7 TRBV6-5 13 many
TGTGCCATCAGTAGGGGAGCGCGGTACGAGCAGTACTTC CAISRGARYEQYF . TRBJ2-7 TRBV10-3 13 few
TGTGCCAGCAGCTTACAACCGGGAGTCCTCGAGCAGTACTTC CASSLQPGVLEQYF . TRBJ2-7 TRBV5-5 14 .
TGCAGCGTTTCTCAGGGCTCCTCCTACGAGCAGTACTTC CSVSQGSSYEQYF . TRBJ2-7 TRBV29-1 13 few
TGTGCCAGCGGACCATATCGGGGTTATGGCTACACCTTC CASGPYRGYGYTF . TRBJ1-2 TRBV28 13 once
TGCGCCAGCAGCCAAGATCGTTCCAGGGGGTATACAGATACGCAGTATTTT CASSQDRSRGYTDTQYF TRBD1 TRBJ2-3 TRBV4-3 17 few
TGCAGTGCTAGCCGGGGACAGGGGAATTCACCCCTCCACTTT CSASRGQGNSPLHF TRBD1 TRBJ1-6 TRBV20-1 14 many
TGTGCCAGCAGTTGGGGCGTTTATCCCTACGAGCAGTACTTC CASSWGVYPYEQYF . TRBJ2-7 TRBV28 14 .
TGCAGTACTAGCGGGAGTGCTTACAATGAGCAGTTCTTC CSTSGSAYNEQFF TRBD2 TRBJ2-1 TRBV29-1 13 few
TGTGCCATCAGGACCGAGGGATACGGGGAGCTGTTTTTT CAIRTEGYGELFF . TRBJ2-2 TRBV10-3 13 .
TGTGCCAGCAGCCCCCAAGGGACAGGTCGCTACGAGCAGTACTTC CASSPQGTGRYEQYF TRBD1 TRBJ2-7 TRBV7-2 15 few
TGCAGTGCTAGCGGGATCCTCGCCACCGGGGAGCTGTTTTTT CSASGILATGELFF . TRBJ2-2 TRBV20-1 14 .
TGTGCCAGCGATGGGGCGGCTGGAAACACCATATATTTT CASDGAAGNTIYF . TRBJ1-3 TRBV12-3/TRBV12-4 13 .
TGTGCCAGTAGTATTATTTCTGGGGACAATCAGCCCCAGCATTTT CASSIISGDNQPQHF . TRBJ1-5 TRBV19 15 few
TGTGCCAGCAGGCCCCCTGAGGGGCGCGTTTCTCGTGGCTACACCTTC CASRPPEGRVSRGYTF . TRBJ1-2 TRBV6-1 16 many
TGCGCCAGCAGCTTGGGGGGTAGCGGCTTCTACAATGAGCAGTTCTTC CASSLGGSGFYNEQFF . TRBJ2-1 TRBV5-1 16 .
TGTGCCAGTAGTAATGCCGGGGGCTGGACCTACGAGCAGTACTTC CASSNAGGWTYEQYF . TRBJ2-7 TRBV19 15 .
TGCAGTGCCATGTCTAGCGGACGGGAGACCCAGTACTTC CSAMSSGRETQYF TRBD2 TRBJ2-5 TRBV20-1 13 .
TGTGCCAGCAGCTATCCCCTGACTAGCGGTACCTATCAGCAGTACTTC CASSYPLTSGTYQQYF TRBD2 TRBJ2-7 TRBV12-3/TRBV12-4 16 many
TGTGCCAGCAGTAGGGACAGCGGAAGCACTGAAGCTTTCTTT CASSRDSGSTEAFF TRBD1 TRBJ1-1 TRBV5-5 14 .